This passage covers 23 T cell receptor beta chains from one sample sequenced in a study of T cell responses to AZD1222 COVID-19 vaccine. Sequencing was performed with immunoSEQ multiplex PCR; in TCRdb, only in-frame clones are kept and a portion is missing. The table includes 150,000 or so clones, around nine tenths detected once. This specimen consisted of peripheral blood, obtained on day 0 of AZD1222 vaccination. These TCRs come from an adult in good health.

V usage is TRBV19 and J usage is TRBJ1-2, with 8 bases matching TRBD1. The CDR3 runs 14 residues. With 4 bases clipped from V and 4 bases from J, the junction kept 5 bases outside the gene matches. Germline V lookup: CDR1 LNHDA, CDR2 SQIVND (reference sequence). CDR3 in DNA: TGTGCCAGTAGTAGCAGGGGGCAGAGCTATGGCTACACCTTC. This encodes CASSSRGQSYGYTF.

The V call is TRBV5-1, the J call TRBJ2-1, with 9 bases that match TRBD1. The trim removed 3 bases at V and 10 bases at J, leaving 8 bases unmatched. CDR1 is SGHRS and CDR2 is YFSETQ in the germline V gene. This CDR3 region has 14 residues. This CDR3 reads CASSSGQGFWEQFF. CDR3 DNA sequence: TGCGCCAGCAGCTCGGGACAGGGCTTTTGGGAGCAGTTCTTC. Using reference TRBV5-1 and TRBJ2-1 for the parts outside the CDR3, the full variable domain is KAGVTQTPRYLIKTRGQQVTLSCSPISGHRSVSWYQQTPGQGLQFLFEYFSETQRNKGNFPGRFSGRQFSNSRSEMNVSTLELGDSALYLCASSSGQGFWEQFFGPGTRLTVL.

The chain employs TRBV4-3 and TRBJ2-7; D remains ambiguous. Trimming pared 0 bases from V and 6 bases from J, leaving 15 bases between. The CDR3 spans 15 residues. Germline V gene data show CDR1 as LGHNA and CDR2 as YSLEER. The CDR3 DNA is TGCGCCAGCAGCCAAGATCTGCAAACCGGCCTCGAGCAGTACTTC. Translation: CASSQDLQTGLEQYF.

V and J are TRBV7-2 and TRBJ2-4; D assignment may be TRBD1 or TRBD2 (5 bases each). Per germline, CDR1 SGHTA and CDR2 FQGNSA. This CDR3 is 18 amino acids long. Trimming stripped 4 bases from V and 3 bases from J, with 22 bases between. The CDR3 protein is CASSSRGDASQGKNIQYF. CDR3 DNA: TGTGCCAGCAGCTCTCGAGGGGACGCCAGCCAGGGCAAAAACATTCAGTACTTC.

The chain links TRBV7-8 to TRBJ2-1, with D perhaps TRBD1 or TRBD2 (5 bases each). CDR1 and CDR2 from the germline V gene are SGHVS and FQNEAQ. V was cut by 5 bases and J by 0 bases, with 23 bases left in between. This CDR3 has 19 residues. In DNA form, the CDR3 reads TGTGCCAGCAGCCGAGTTACCGGGACGGAAGTAAGCTCCTACAATGAGCAGTTCTTC. Residues: CASSRVTGTEVSSYNEQFF.

The rearrangement uses TRBV5-1 and TRBJ1-2; D is unclear. Germline V CDR1 and CDR2: SGHRS, YFSETQ. The CDR3 has 14 amino acids. The V end lost 5 bases, the J end lost 1 base, and 12 bases lay between the germline ends. CDR3 protein: CASRPFRVNYGYTF. CDR3 nucleotides: TGCGCCAGCAGACCATTCAGAGTTAACTATGGCTACACCTTC.

The chain is built from TRBV7-2 and TRBJ1-1, with D unresolved. Germline V CDR1 and CDR2: SGHTA, FQGNSA. The V and J ends lost 2 bases and 5 bases respectively, with 12 bases between them. CDR3 size: 14 residues. CDR3 in amino acids: CASSLYSRLTEAFF. The CDR3, as DNA: TGTGCCAGCAGCTTATACAGCCGGCTTACTGAAGCTTTCTTT.

The chain links TRBV19 to TRBJ1-2; D ambiguous. Trimming took off 5 bases at V and 0 bases at J, with 13 bases between the two ends. The CDR3 contains 15 residues. Germline V lookup: CDR1 LNHDA, CDR2 SQIVND (reference sequence). CDR3 residues: CASSLGDAANYGYTF. DNA for the CDR3: TGTGCCAGTAGTCTAGGTGACGCAGCTAACTATGGCTACACCTTC.

This clone was detected once. The V and J genes are TRBV19 and TRBJ2-4; D is undetermined. V was shortened by 4 bases and J by 2 bases, with 24 bases between the two germline ends. The CDR3 has 19 residues. Germline V gives CDR1 LNHDA, CDR2 SQIVND (reference sequence). The chain's CDR3 is CASSNPGLVPEESKNIQYF. The CDR3 DNA sequence: TGTGCCAGTAGTAACCCCGGCTTAGTACCCGAGGAATCCAAAAACATTCAGTACTTC. Combining the CDR3 with reference TRBV19 and TRBJ2-4 gives the whole variable domain DGGITQSPKYLFRKEGQNVTLSCEQNLNHDAMYWYRQDPGQGLRLIYYSQIVNDFQKGDIAEGYSVSREKKESFPLTVTSAQKNPTAFYLCASSNPGLVPEESKNIQYFGAGTRLSVL.

V is TRBV7-3 and J is TRBJ1-5, with no clear D. Per germline, CDR1 SGHTA and CDR2 FQGTGA. The length of the CDR3 is 13 residues. Trimming removed 2 bases at V and 4 bases at J, with 6 bases between. CDR3 sequence (DNA): TGTGCCAGCAGCTTAGGGCCTAATCAGCCCCAGCATTTT. This codes for CASSLGPNQPQHF.

This sequence joins TRBV7-3 and TRBJ1-1; D may be TRBD1 (5 bases). Germline CDR1 reads SGHTA; CDR2 reads FQGTGA. The CDR3 has 13 residues. V shed 5 bases and J shed 5 bases, with 12 bases lying between them. CDR3 amino acids: CASSRDPRTEAFF. The CDR3, as DNA: TGTGCCAGCAGCAGGGACCCCAGGACTGAAGCTTTCTTT.

The V and J genes are TRBV11-2 and TRBJ2-5, with 13 positions matching TRBD2. Germline V lookup: CDR1 SGHAT, CDR2 FQNNGV. Trimming at V came to 5 bases and at J to 1 base, leaving 7 bases not matched to a gene. The CDR3 is 17 amino acids. The CDR3 sequence: CASSRTLAGGPQETQYF. The CDR3 DNA is TGTGCCAGCAGCCGTACACTAGCGGGGGGGCCCCAAGAGACCCAGTACTTC.

This chain links TRBV12-3 or TRBV12-4 with TRBJ1-1; D gene ambiguous. Deletions cut 2 bases from V and 2 bases from J, with 6 bases between. The CDR3 spans 13 residues. The CDR3 DNA follows: TGTGCCAGCAGTTTACAGGATAACACTGAAGCTTTCTTT. This gives the protein CASSLQDNTEAFF.

The rearrangement joins TRBV5-1 to TRBJ1-1, with D perhaps TRBD1 (6 bases). Trimming shortened V by 3 bases and J by 1 base, and 10 bases separated the two germline ends. CDR3 length: 14 amino acids. The germline V gene encodes CDR1 SGHRS and CDR2 YFSETQ. The CDR3 here is CASSYTGWNTEAFF. The DNA of the CDR3 is TGCGCCAGCAGCTATACAGGGTGGAACACTGAAGCTTTCTTT.

Remarks on this clone: The same CDR3 is also encoded by other DNA sequences in this sample. V usage is TRBV5-1 and J usage is TRBJ2-3; a weak D match, TRBD1 (6 bases). V gave up 1 base and J gave up 3 bases, with 9 bases separating them. The CDR3 spans 14 residues. Germline loops: CDR1 SGHRS, CDR2 YFSETQ. The CDR3 DNA follows: TGCGCCAGCAGCTTGCGGCAGGGGACAGATACGCAGTATTTT. Translating gives CASSLRQGTDTQYF. Together with reference TRBV5-1 and TRBJ2-3, the CDR3 gives the full variable domain: KAGVTQTPRYLIKTRGQQVTLSCSPISGHRSVSWYQQTPGQGLQFLFEYFSETQRNKGNFPGRFSGRQFSNSRSEMNVSTLELGDSALYLCASSLRQGTDTQYFGPGTRLTVL.

The chain employs TRBV7-9 and TRBJ2-7, with D perhaps TRBD1 (5 bases). The CDR3 loop spans 14 amino acids. The V gene's germline CDR1 is SEHNR and CDR2 FQNEAQ (reference sequence). V was pared by 2 bases and J by 0 bases, with 8 bases between. This CDR3 is CASSLLQGSYEQYF. The DNA for the CDR3 is TGTGCCAGCAGCTTACTGCAGGGCTCCTACGAGCAGTACTTC.

The CDR3 here is CASSLGQGIRYEQYF. CDR3 coding DNA: TGTGCCAGCAGCCTGGGACAGGGAATACGCTACGAGCAGTACTTC. The chain links TRBV7-9 to TRBJ2-7; 9 positions match TRBD1. Looked up from germline, CDR1 is SEHNR and CDR2 is FQNEAQ (reference sequence). Germline trimming cut 5 bases from V and 3 bases from J; bases unmatched to any gene: 8. The CDR3 consists of 15 residues.

The chain employs TRBV21-1 and TRBJ2-2; TRBD2, the table's D call, was not compared with the DNA. TRBV21-1 is an annotated pseudogene. This CDR3 spans 20 amino acids. The CDR3 is CASSKCLILAGAGVTGELFF. The CDR3 DNA is TGTGCCAGCAGCAAGTGCCTCATACTGGCGGGAGCGGGAGTTACCGGGGAGCTGTTTTTT.

The rearrangement uses TRBV7-8 and TRBJ1-5; D is ambiguous. The V gene lost 5 bases and the J gene lost 0 bases, with 8 bases spanning the gap. Germline values: CDR1 SGHVS, CDR2 FQNEAQ. This CDR3 is built from 14 residues. CDR3 protein: CASSPGYSNQPQHF. The CDR3 DNA reads as TGTGCCAGCAGCCCTGGATATAGCAATCAGCCCCAGCATTTT.

Only a few counts were recorded for this clone. The chain recombines TRBV29-1 with TRBJ2-1; D is ambiguous. This CDR3 spans 14 amino acids. The germline CDR1 and CDR2 sequences are SQVTM and ANQGSEA. V lost 4 bases and J 7 bases, leaving 17 bases between the germline ends. The CDR3 region has the DNA TGCAGCGTTGTACCCATCTCTCTTCGGAATGAGCAGTTCTTC. It translates to CSVVPISLRNEQFF.

V gene TRBV27 combines with J gene TRBJ1-6; TRBD1 might be the D (6 bases). Trimming took 5 bases from V and 10 from J, leaving 30 bases between them. Germline CDR1 MNHEY, CDR2 SMNVEV (reference sequence). This CDR3 is built from 19 residues. The CDR3 nucleotides are TGTGCCAGCAGTCCAGTTCACCGGGGGTTCGGGGGGCGTCGGTCACCCCTCCACTTT. Its protein is CASSPVHRGFGGRRSPLHF.

This rearrangement joins TRBV30 to TRBJ2-1; 8 bases are shared with TRBD2. The CDR3 consists of 15 residues. V was pared by 0 bases and J by 2 bases, with 3 bases of the junction left unmatched. Germline loops: CDR1 GTSNPN, CDR2 SVGIG (reference sequence). CDR3 amino acids: CAWSVPSGPYNEQFF. CDR3 nucleotides: TGTGCCTGGAGTGTACCTAGCGGGCCCTACAATGAGCAGTTCTTC.

The rearrangement links TRBV2 to TRBJ2-3, with D unresolved. CDR3 length: 11 amino acids. Per the germline V gene, CDR1 is SNHLY and CDR2 is FYNNEI. The V gene lost 9 bases and the J gene lost 0 bases, with 4 bases spanning the gap. The CDR3 DNA reads as TGTGCCAGGGCAAGCACAGATACGCAGTATTTT. Translated, it gives CARASTDTQYF.